The source of this T cell receptor (beta chain) is a study of T cell responses to AZD1222 COVID-19 vaccine. Here immunoSEQ multiplex PCR was the method, and the copy in TCRdb shows in-frame clones only, minus some. The sample has about 120,000 clones; approximately 90% are singletons. The V end lost 1 base, the J end lost 5 bases, and 11 bases lay between the germline ends. The CDR3 extends over 13 amino acids. Looked up from germline, CDR1 is GTSNPN and CDR2 is SVGIG (reference sequence). This TCR derives from an adult who received the AZD1222 COVID-19 vaccine. The sample in question was peripheral blood, obtained 28 days after the second AZD1222 dose. The chain is built from TRBV30 and TRBJ1-2; no clear D gene. The CDR3 sequence is CAWSEGVGYGYTF. The CDR3 DNA follows: TGTGCCTGGAGTGAGGGAGTGGGGTATGGCTACACCTTC.